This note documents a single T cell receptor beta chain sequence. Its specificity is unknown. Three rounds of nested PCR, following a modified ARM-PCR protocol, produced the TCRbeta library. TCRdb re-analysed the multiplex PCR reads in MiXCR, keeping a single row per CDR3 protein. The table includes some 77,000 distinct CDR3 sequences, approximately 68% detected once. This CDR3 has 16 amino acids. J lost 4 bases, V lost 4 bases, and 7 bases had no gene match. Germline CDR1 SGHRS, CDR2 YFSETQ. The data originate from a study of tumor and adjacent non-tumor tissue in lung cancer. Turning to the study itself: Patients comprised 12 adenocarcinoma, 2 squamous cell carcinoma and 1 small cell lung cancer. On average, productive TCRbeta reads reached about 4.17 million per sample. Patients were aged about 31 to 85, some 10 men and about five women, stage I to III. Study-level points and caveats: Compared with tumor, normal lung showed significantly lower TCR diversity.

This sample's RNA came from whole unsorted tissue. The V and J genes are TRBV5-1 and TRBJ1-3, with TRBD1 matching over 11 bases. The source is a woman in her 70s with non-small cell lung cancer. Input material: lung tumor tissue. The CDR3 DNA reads TGCGCCAGCAGCCAAGAGGGACAGGGGGAAGGAAACACCATATATTTT. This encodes CASSQEGQGEGNTIYF.